This T cell receptor (beta chain) was recorded in a study of blood T cell repertoires in COVID-19. Generated by immunoSEQ multiplex PCR, the TCRdb table keeps only in-frame clones and is missing some. Found here are tens of thousands of clones, more than 75% of them singletons; the top ten hold approximately 15%. Sequencing was carried out using peripheral blood. This sequence originates from a man aged 55 to 70 with active or convalescent COVID-19.

The CDR3 nucleotides read TGTGCCAGCAGTGAAGTGGCTAGTAGGTCCCAAGAGACCCAGTACTTC. It encodes CASSEVASRSQETQYF. This chain connects TRBV2 to TRBJ2-5; no clear D gene. The CDR3 totals 16 residues. Germline assignment: CDR1 SNHLY and CDR2 FYNNEI. Trimming removed 1 base at V and 1 base at J, with 13 bases between.